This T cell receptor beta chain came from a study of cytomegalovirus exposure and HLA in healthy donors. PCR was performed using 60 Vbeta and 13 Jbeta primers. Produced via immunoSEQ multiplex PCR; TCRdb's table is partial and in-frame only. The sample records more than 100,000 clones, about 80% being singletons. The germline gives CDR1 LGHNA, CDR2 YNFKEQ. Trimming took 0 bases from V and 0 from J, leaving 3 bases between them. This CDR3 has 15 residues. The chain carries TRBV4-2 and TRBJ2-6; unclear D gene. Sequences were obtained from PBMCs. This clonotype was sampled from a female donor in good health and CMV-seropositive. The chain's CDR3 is CASSQDNSGANVLTF. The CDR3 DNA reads TGTGCCAGCAGCCAAGATAACTCTGGGGCCAACGTCCTGACTTTC.